Below are 13 T cell receptor beta chains sequenced from a single sample in a study of T-cell memory formation after mild COVID-19. One entry per CDR3 protein results from TCRdb running MiXCR on the 5' RACE reads. The table has 150,000 to 200,000 distinct CDR3 sequences, under 14% seen once. The sample comprised PBMCs or a T cell subset sorted from them (not recorded which). These receptors were taken from a man aged 18 to 30 who had mild COVID-19 (a few samples of this study predate the infection). Cell type and time point are not known.

This clonotype was recorded at least ten times. CDR3 amino acids: CASSWGGQGEAFF. Written as DNA, the CDR3 is TGTGCCAGCAGTTGGGGGGGACAGGGCGAAGCTTTCTTT. This chain connects TRBV28 to TRBJ1-1, with 9 bases matching TRBD1. Germline CDR1 reads MDHEN; CDR2 reads SYDVKM. Losses at the gene ends were 4 bases for V and 8 bases for J; bases not matched to a gene: 5. The length of the CDR3 is 13 residues.

The V gene is TRBV20-1, the J gene TRBJ2-5; the match to TRBD2 covers 9 bases. The CDR3 has 15 amino acids. Losses at the gene ends were 0 bases for V and 1 base for J; bases not matched to a gene: 3. CDR1 DFQATT and CDR2 SNEGSKA come from the germline V gene (reference sequence). CDR3 nucleotide sequence: TGCAGTGCTAGAGACGCGACTAGCGGCCAAGAGACCCAGTACTTC. It encodes CSARDATSGQETQYF.

The V call is TRBV5-1, the J call TRBJ2-2, with unresolved D. Trimming took off 1 base at V and 8 bases at J, with 9 bases between the two ends. CDR1 is SGHRS and CDR2 is YFSETQ in the germline V gene. The CDR3 runs 13 residues. This chain's CDR3 is CASSLKLDGELFF. The CDR3, as DNA: TGCGCCAGCAGCTTGAAATTAGATGGGGAGCTGTTTTTT.

This clonotype showed up just a few times. The chain uses TRBV9 and TRBJ1-2, with a possible D match to TRBD1 (5 bases). CDR3 size: 15 residues. V lost 6 bases, J lost 1 base, and 16 bases lay in between. From germline, CDR1 is SGDLS and CDR2 YYNGEE. CDR3 bases: TGTGCCAGCACCGGCGGGGGAGGAGTTAACTATGGCTACACCTTC. This encodes CASTGGGGVNYGYTF.

The genes are TRBV28 and TRBJ1-3, with D unresolved. Germline CDR1 is MDHEN and CDR2 is SYDVKM. Between the trimmed V and J ends, which lost 5 bases and 4 bases, there was a span of 12 bases. This CDR3 has 14 amino acids. As DNA, the CDR3 is TGTGCCAGCAGTAGTGGGGAGTTGGGAAACACCATATATTTT. As protein: CASSSGELGNTIYF.

This clonotype was seen more than once but under ten times. V and J are TRBV20-1 and TRBJ2-6; D assignment may be TRBD1 or TRBD2 (5 bases each). There are 15 residues in the CDR3. Trimming removed 4 bases from V and 2 bases from J, with 12 bases in between. Germline assignment: CDR1 DFQATT and CDR2 SNEGSKA (reference sequence). CDR3 coding DNA: TGCAGTGCTACAGGTCGGGGCGCTGGGGCCAACGTCCTGACTTTC. This gives the protein CSATGRGAGANVLTF.

J is TRBJ1-4 and V is TRBV5-1; no clear D gene. The CDR3 contains 14 residues. Trimming cost V 0 bases and J 8 bases, with 11 bases left between them. CDR1 and CDR2 from the germline V gene are SGHRS and YFSETQ. Here the CDR3 DNA reads TGCGCCAGCAGCTTGGACGGGAATAACGAAAAACTGTTTTTT. Translating it yields CASSLDGNNEKLFF.

This clonotype was detected a few times. This chain connects TRBV5-1 to TRBJ2-7; D is unresolved. Germline loops: CDR1 SGHRS, CDR2 YFSETQ. The CDR3 extends over 13 amino acids. Trimming stripped 0 bases from V and 3 bases from J, with 7 bases between. In DNA form, the CDR3 reads TGCGCCAGCAGCTTGGCCGAACGCTACGAGCAGTACTTC. Its protein is CASSLAERYEQYF.

The chain uses TRBV20-1 and TRBJ2-2; D remains ambiguous. The length of the CDR3 is 15 residues. Germline V gives CDR1 DFQATT, CDR2 SNEGSKA (reference sequence). V was trimmed by 3 bases and J by 3 bases, leaving 14 bases between them. The CDR3 coding sequence is TGCAGTGCTAGCCCCCCTAAGGGCTACACCGGGGAGCTGTTTTTT. Protein product: CSASPPKGYTGELFF.

The chain carries TRBV4-1 and TRBJ2-7; a weak D match, TRBD2 (6 bases). The CDR3 contains 14 residues. CDR1 MGHRA and CDR2 YSYEKL come from the germline V gene. V lost 4 bases and J lost 6, with 16 bases in between. This CDR3 is CASSPISGIGEQYF. CDR3 coding DNA: TGCGCCAGCAGCCCAATTAGCGGTATCGGCGAGCAGTACTTC.

This clonotype was recorded many times. The genes are TRBV20-1 and TRBJ2-1; 10 bases line up with TRBD1. CDR1 and CDR2 (germline): DFQATT, SNEGSKA (reference sequence). The CDR3 has 15 amino acids. V shed 6 bases and J 1 base; nucleotides not matched to a gene: 6. The chain's CDR3 is CSAPPGQGSYNEQFF. Written as DNA, the CDR3 is TGCAGTGCACCGCCGGGACAGGGGTCCTACAATGAGCAGTTCTTC.

This clonotype was seen repeatedly, ten times or more. V and J are TRBV7-9 and TRBJ1-1, with 7 bases that match TRBD1. CDR1 and CDR2 from the germline V gene are SEHNR and FQNEAQ (reference sequence). V lost 5 bases and J lost 1; bases outside the gene matches: 7. There are 15 residues in the CDR3. Written as DNA, the CDR3 is TGTGCCAGCAGCCCAAGGAGACAGGGGAACACTGAAGCTTTCTTT. This sequence encodes CASSPRRQGNTEAFF. Complete variable domain (other parts from reference TRBV7-9 and TRBJ1-1): DTGVSQNPRHKITKRGQNVTFRCDPISEHNRLYWYRQTLGQGPEFLTYFQNEAQLEKSRLLSDRFSAERPKGSFSTLEIQRTEQGDSAMYLCASSPRRQGNTEAFFGQGTRLTVV.

This clonotype occurred a few times. J is TRBJ2-1 and V is TRBV7-3; 14 bases map to TRBD2. The CDR3 spans 15 residues. Germline-derived CDR1 and CDR2 are SGHTA and FQGTGA. V trimming: 5 bases; J trimming: 10 bases; junction bases outside the gene matches: 7. In nucleotides, the CDR3 is TGTGCCAGCAGCGTGACTAGCGGGGGGGCTGGGGAGCAGTTCTTC. Translation gives CASSVTSGGAGEQFF.